This TCR beta chain was identified during a study of metastatic and nonmetastatic thyroid tumors. Looking at the study overall: Repertoires of blood and of tissue (tumor or nodule) from malignant and benign thyroid patients were compared.

This clone was detected many times. Its antigen remains unidentified. General study results and limits: Patients with malignant thyroid tumors reportedly had significantly higher TCR beta diversity than those with benign nodules, in blood and tumor.

Before thyroid surgery, none of the patients had received any treatment. Original processing methods: The study's classifier, a distant-metastasis tool for papillary thyroid cancer, was built using CDR3 differences across clinicopathological groups. TCRdb re-called the PCR reads through MiXCR. The V and J calls were not made by the authors but by TCRdb's processing. The sample includes approximately 16,000 clones, 29% seen only once; the top ten take roughly half. This CDR3 region has 13 residues. Germline V gene sequence: CDR1 DFQATT, CDR2 SNEGSKA (reference sequence). Trimming took off 0 bases at V and 0 bases at J, with 0 bases between the two ends.

J is TRBJ2-6 and V is TRBV20-1; the D is unclear. The sequence derives from a male donor with papillary thyroid cancer or a benign thyroid nodule (not recorded which). Some clones in this sample may be carry-over from other donors' samples. Sequencing was done on a sample of tumor tissue. DNA for the CDR3: TGCAGTGCTAGAGACTCTGGGGCCAACGTCCTGACTTTC. It codes for CSARDSGANVLTF.